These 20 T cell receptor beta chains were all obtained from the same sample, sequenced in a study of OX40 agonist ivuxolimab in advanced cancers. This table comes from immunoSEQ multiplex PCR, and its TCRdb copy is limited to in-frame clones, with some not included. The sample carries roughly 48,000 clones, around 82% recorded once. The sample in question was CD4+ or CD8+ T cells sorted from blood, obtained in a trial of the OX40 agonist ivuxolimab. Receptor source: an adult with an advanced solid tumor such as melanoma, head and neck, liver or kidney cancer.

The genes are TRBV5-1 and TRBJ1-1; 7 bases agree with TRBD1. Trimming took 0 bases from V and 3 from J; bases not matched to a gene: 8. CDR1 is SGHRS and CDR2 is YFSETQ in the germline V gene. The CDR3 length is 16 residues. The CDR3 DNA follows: TGCGCCAGCAGCTTGGAAGGGGGCGCGGTACACACTGAAGCTTTCTTT. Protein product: CASSLEGGAVHTEAFF.

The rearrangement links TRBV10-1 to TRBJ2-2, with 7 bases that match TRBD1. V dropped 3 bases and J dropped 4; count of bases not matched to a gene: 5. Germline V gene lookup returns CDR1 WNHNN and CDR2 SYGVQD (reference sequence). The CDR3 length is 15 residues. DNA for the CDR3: TGCGCCAGCAGTGATCTGACAGGGAGCACCGGGGAGCTGTTTTTT. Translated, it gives CASSDLTGSTGELFF.

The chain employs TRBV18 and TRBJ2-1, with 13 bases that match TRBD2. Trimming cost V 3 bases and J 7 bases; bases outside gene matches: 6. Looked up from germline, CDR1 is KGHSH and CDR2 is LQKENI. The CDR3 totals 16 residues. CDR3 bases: TGTGCCAGCTCACCCCGACTAGCGGGAGGAGGGAATGAGCAGTTCTTC. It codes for CASSPRLAGGGNEQFF.

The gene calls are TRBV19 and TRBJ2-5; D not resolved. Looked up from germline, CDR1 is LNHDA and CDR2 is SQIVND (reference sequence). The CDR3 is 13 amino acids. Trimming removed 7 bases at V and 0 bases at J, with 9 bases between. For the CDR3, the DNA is TGTGCCAGTACAGACACTCACCAAGAGACCCAGTACTTC. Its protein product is CASTDTHQETQYF.

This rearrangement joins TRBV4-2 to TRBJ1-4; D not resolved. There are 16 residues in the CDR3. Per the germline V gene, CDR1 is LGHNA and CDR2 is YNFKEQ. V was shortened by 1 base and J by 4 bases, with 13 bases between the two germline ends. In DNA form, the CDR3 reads TGTGCCAGCAGCCAAGCGAACCGGGCCGATAATGAAAAACTGTTTTTT. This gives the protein CASSQANRADNEKLFF.

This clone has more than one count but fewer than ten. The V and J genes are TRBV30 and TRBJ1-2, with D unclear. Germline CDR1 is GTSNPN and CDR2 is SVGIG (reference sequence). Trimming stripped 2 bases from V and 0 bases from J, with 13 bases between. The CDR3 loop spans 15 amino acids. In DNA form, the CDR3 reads TGTGCCTGGAGTACGGTGGTGCCAACTAACTATGGCTACACCTTC. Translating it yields CAWSTVVPTNYGYTF.

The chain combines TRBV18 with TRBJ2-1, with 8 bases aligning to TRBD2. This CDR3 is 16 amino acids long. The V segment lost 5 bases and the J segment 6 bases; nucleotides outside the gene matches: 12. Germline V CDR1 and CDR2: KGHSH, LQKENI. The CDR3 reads CASSAVAGTRGNEQFF. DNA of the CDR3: TGTGCCAGCTCAGCAGTAGCGGGGACACGTGGCAATGAGCAGTTCTTC.

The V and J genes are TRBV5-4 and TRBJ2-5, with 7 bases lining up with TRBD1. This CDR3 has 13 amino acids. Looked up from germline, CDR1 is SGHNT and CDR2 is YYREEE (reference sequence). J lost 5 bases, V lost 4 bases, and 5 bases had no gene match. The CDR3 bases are TGTGCCAGCAGCCTGGACAGGCGTGAGACCCAGTACTTC. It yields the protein CASSLDRRETQYF. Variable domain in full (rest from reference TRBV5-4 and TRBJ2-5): ETGVTQSPTHLIKTRGQQVTLRCSSQSGHNTVSWYQQALGQGPQFIFQYYREEENGRGNFPPRFSGLQFPNYSSELNVNALELDDSALYLCASSLDRRETQYFGPGTRLLVL.

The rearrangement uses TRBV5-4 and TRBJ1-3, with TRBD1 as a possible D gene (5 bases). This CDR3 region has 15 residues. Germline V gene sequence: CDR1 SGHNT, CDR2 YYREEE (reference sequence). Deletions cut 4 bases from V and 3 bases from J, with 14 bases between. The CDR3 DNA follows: TGTGCCAGCAGCCGGTCGGGGGTCGGTGGAAACACCATATATTTT. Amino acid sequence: CASSRSGVGGNTIYF.

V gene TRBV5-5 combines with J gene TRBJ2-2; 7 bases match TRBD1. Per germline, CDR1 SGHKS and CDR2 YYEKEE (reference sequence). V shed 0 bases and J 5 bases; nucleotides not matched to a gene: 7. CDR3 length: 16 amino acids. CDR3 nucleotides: TGTGCCAGCAGCTTGGGTACAGGGGTGACTACCGGGGAGCTGTTTTTT. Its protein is CASSLGTGVTTGELFF.

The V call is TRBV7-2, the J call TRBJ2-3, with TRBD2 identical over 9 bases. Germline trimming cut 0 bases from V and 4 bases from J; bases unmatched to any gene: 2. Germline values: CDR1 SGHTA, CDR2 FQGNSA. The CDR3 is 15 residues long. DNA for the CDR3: TGTGCCAGCAGCTTAGCGCGGGGGGGCCCAGATACGCAGTATTTT. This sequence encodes CASSLARGGPDTQYF.

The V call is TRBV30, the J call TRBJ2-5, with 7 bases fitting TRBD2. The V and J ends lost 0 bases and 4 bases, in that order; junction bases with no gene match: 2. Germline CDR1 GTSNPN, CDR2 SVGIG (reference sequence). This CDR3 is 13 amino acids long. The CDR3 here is CAWSVPGGETQYF. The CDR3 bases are TGTGCCTGGAGTGTACCGGGAGGAGAGACCCAGTACTTC.

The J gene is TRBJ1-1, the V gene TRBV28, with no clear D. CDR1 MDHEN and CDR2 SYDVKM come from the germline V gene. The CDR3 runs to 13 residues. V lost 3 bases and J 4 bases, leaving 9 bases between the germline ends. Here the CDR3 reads CASSFTSGTEAFF. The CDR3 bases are TGTGCCAGCAGTTTCACCTCGGGCACTGAAGCTTTCTTT.

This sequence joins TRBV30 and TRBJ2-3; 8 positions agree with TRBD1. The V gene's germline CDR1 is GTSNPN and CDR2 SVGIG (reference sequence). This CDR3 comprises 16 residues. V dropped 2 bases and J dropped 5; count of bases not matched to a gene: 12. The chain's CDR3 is CAWSTFSGQGRDTQYF. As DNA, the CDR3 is TGTGCCTGGAGTACCTTTTCCGGACAGGGCCGAGATACGCAGTATTTT.

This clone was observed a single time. The CDR3 coding sequence is TGTGCCAGAAGCTGGACAGTAGTCGCAACTAATGAAAAACTGTTTTTT. It is translated as CARSWTVVATNEKLFF. The rearrangement links TRBV5-3 to TRBJ1-4; possibly TRBD1 for D (6 bases). TRBV5-3 is sorted into the ORF group, with uncertain function. The CDR3 consists of 16 residues. V gave up 3 bases and J gave up 0 bases, with 12 bases separating them.

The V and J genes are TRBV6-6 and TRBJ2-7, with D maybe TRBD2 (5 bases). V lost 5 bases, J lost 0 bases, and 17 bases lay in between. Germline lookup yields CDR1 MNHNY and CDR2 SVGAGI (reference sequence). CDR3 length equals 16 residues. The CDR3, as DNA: TGTGCCAGCAGTCCCCTGACGGGGTCGTTCTCCTACGAGCAGTACTTC. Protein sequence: CASSPLTGSFSYEQYF.

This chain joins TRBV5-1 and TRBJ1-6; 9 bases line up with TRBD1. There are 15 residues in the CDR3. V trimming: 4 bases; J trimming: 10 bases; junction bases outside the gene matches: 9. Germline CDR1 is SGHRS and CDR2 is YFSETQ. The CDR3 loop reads CASSEPGQGNSPLHF. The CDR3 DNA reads TGCGCCAGCAGCGAACCGGGACAGGGAAACTCACCCCTCCACTTT. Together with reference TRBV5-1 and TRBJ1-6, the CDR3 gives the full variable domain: KAGVTQTPRYLIKTRGQQVTLSCSPISGHRSVSWYQQTPGQGLQFLFEYFSETQRNKGNFPGRFSGRQFSNSRSEMNVSTLELGDSALYLCASSEPGQGNSPLHFGNGTRLTVT.

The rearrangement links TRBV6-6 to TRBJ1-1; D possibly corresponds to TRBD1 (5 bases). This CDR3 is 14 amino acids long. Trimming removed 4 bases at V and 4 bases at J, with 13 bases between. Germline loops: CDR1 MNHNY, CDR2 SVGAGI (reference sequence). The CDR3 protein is CASSLRGVGTEAFF. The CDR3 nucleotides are TGTGCCAGCAGTTTAAGGGGCGTCGGCACTGAAGCTTTCTTT.

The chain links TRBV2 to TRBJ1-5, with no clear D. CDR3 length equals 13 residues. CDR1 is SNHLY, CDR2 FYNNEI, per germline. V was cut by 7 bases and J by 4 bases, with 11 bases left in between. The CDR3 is CASTVRSNQPQHF. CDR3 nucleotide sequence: TGTGCCAGCACTGTACGGTCGAATCAGCCCCAGCATTTT.

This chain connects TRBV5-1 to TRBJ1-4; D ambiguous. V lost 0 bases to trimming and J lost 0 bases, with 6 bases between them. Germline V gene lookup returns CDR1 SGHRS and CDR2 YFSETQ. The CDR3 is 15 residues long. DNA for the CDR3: TGCGCCAGCAGCTTGGGGACGGCAACTAATGAAAAACTGTTTTTT. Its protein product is CASSLGTATNEKLFF. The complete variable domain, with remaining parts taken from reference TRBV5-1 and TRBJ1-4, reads KAGVTQTPRYLIKTRGQQVTLSCSPISGHRSVSWYQQTPGQGLQFLFEYFSETQRNKGNFPGRFSGRQFSNSRSEMNVSTLELGDSALYLCASSLGTATNEKLFFGSGTQLSVL.